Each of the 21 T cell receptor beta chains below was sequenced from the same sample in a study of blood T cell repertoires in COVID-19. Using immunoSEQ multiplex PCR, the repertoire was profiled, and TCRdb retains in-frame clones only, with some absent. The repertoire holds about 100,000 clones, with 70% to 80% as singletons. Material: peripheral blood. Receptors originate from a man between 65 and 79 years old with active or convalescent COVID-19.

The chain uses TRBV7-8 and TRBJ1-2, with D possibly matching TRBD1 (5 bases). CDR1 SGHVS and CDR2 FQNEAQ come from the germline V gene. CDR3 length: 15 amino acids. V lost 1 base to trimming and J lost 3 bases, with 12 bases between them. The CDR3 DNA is TGTGCCAGCAGCTTAGGGGCCGGGGGTGACTATGGCTACACCTTC. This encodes CASSLGAGGDYGYTF.

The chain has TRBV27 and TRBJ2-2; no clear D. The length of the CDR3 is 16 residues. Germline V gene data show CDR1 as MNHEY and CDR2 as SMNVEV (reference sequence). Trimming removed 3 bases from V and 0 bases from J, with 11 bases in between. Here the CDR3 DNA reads TGTGCCAGCAGTTTCTTTCCCACACCGAACACCGGGGAGCTGTTTTTT. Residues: CASSFFPTPNTGELFF.

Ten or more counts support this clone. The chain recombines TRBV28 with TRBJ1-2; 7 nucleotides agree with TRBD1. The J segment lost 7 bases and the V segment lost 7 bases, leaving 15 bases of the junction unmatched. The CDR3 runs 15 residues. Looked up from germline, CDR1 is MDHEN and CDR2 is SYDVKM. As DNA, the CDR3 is TGTGCCAGCATCTCCCCGACAGGGAAATTGACTGGCTACACCTTC. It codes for CASISPTGKLTGYTF.

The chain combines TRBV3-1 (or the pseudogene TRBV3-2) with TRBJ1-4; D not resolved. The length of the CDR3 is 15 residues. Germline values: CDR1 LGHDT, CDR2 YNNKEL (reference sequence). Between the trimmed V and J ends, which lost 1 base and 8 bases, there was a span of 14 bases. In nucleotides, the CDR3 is TGTGCCAGCAGCCAAGTCAGAGGCTCTAGGGAAAAACTGTTTTTT. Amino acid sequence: CASSQVRGSREKLFF.

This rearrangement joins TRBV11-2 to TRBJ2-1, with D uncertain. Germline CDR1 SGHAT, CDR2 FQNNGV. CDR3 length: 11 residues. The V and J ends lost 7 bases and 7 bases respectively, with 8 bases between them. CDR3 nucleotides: TGTGCCAGCACCCGAGGTAATGAGCAGTTCTTC. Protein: CASTRGNEQFF.

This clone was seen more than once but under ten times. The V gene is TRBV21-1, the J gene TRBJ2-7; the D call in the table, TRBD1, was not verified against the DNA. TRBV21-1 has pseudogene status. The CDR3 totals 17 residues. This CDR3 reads CASSNQTGFLNHYEQYF. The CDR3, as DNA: TGTGCCAGCAGCAATCAGACAGGGTTCTTAAATCACTACGAGCAGTACTTC.

This CDR3 reads CASSLASGSYEQFF. The CDR3 nucleotides read TGTGCCAGCAGTTTGGCTAGCGGGAGCTATGAGCAGTTCTTC. The chain joins TRBV28 to TRBJ2-1; 10 bases agree with TRBD2. The CDR3 has 14 amino acids. The germline V gene has CDR1 MDHEN and CDR2 SYDVKM. The ends lost 3 bases at V and 8 bases at J; junction bases unmatched: 4. Complete variable domain (other parts from reference TRBV28 and TRBJ2-1): DVKVTQSSRYLVKRTGEKVFLECVQDMDHENMFWYRQDPGLGLRLIYFSYDVKMKEKGDIPEGYSVSREKKERFSLILESASTNQTSMYLCASSLASGSYEQFFGPGTRLTVL.

CDR3 sequence (DNA): TGTGCCAGCAGTGAATTGGGGCAGGGGAATCAGCCCCAGCATTTT. Encoded protein: CASSELGQGNQPQHF. The rearrangement joins TRBV25-1 to TRBJ1-5, with D perhaps TRBD1 (6 bases). The CDR3 has 15 amino acids. Germline CDR1 is MGHDK and CDR2 is SYGVNS. V dropped 1 base and J dropped 4 bases, with 11 bases sitting between them.

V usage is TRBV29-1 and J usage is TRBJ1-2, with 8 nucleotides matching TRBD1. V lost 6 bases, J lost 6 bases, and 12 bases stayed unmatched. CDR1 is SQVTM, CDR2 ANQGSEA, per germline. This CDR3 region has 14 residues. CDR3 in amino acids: CSVDHRQGAHGYTF. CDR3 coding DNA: TGCAGCGTGGACCACCGGCAGGGGGCTCATGGCTACACCTTC.

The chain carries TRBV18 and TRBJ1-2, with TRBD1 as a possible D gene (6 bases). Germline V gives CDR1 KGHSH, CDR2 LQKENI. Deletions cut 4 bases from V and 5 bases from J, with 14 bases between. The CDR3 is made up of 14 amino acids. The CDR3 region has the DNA TGTGCCAGCTCACGCGGTCAGGGGACGTATGGCTACACCTTC. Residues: CASSRGQGTYGYTF.

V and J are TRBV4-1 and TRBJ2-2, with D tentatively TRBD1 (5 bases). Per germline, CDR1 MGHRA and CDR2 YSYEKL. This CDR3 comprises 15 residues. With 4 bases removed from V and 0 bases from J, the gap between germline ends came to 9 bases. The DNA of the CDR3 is TGCGCCAGCAGCCCGCCAGGGTCGAACACCGGGGAGCTGTTTTTT. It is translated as CASSPPGSNTGELFF.

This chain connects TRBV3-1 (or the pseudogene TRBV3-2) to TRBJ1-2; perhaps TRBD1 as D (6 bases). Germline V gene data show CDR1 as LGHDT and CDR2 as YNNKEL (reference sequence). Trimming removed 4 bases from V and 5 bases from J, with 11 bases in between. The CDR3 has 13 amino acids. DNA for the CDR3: TGTGCCAGCAGCCCCGGGACATCTTATGGCTACACCTTC. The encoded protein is CASSPGTSYGYTF.

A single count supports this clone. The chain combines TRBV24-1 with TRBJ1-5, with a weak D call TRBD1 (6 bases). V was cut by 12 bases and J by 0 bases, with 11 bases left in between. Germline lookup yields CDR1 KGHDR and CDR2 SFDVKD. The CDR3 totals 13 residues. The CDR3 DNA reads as TGTGCCGTTGGGGGCTATAGCAATCAGCCCCAGCATTTT. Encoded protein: CAVGGYSNQPQHF.

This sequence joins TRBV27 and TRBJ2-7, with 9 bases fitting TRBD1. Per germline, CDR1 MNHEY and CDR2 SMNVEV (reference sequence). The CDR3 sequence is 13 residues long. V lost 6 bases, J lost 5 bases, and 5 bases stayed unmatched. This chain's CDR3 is CASRIQGAHEQYF. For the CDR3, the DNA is TGTGCCAGCAGAATACAGGGGGCCCACGAGCAGTACTTC.

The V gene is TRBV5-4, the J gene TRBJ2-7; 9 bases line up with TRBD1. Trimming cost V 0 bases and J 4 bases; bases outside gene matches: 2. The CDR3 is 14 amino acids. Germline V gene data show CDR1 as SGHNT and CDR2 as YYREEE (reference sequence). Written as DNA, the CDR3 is TGTGCCAGCAGCTTGGGGGGACAGGGTTACGAGCAGTACTTC. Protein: CASSLGGQGYEQYF. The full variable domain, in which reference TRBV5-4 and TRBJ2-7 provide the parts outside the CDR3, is ETGVTQSPTHLIKTRGQQVTLRCSSQSGHNTVSWYQQALGQGPQFIFQYYREEENGRGNFPPRFSGLQFPNYSSELNVNALELDDSALYLCASSLGGQGYEQYFGPGTRLTVT.

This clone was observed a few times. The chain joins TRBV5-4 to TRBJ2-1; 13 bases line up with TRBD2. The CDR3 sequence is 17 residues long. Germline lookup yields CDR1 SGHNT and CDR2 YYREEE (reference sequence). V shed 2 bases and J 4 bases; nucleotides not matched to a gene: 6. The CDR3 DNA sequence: TGTGCCAGCAGCTTTCTGGGGACTAGCGGGAAATACAATGAGCAGTTCTTC. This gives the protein CASSFLGTSGKYNEQFF.

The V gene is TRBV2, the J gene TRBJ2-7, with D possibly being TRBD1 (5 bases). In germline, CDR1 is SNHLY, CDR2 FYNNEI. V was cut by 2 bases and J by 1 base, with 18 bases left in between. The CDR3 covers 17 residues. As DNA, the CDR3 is TGTGCCAGCAGTGAACGCCTCCGAGACAGCTCTTCCTACGAGCAGTACTTC. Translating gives CASSERLRDSSSYEQYF.

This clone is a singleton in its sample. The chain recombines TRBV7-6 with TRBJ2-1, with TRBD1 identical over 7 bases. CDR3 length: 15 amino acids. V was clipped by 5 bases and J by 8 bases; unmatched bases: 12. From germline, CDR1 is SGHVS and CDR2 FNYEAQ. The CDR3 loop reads CASSPTDRVMYEQFF. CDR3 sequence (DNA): TGTGCCAGCAGCCCAACCGACAGGGTAATGTATGAGCAGTTCTTC.

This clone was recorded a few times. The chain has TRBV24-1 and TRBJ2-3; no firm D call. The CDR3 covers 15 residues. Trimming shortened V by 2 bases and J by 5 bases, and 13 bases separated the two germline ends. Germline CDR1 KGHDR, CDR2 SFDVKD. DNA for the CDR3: TGTGCCACCAGTGATTCAGCGCACTACTTAGATACGCAGTATTTT. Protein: CATSDSAHYLDTQYF.

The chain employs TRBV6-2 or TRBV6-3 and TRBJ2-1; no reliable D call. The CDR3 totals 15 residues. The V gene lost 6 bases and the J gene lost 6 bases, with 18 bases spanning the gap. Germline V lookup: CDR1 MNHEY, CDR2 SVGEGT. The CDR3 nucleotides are TGTGCCAGCAGCCTTCAAAGCCATCTTCCCAATGAGCAGTTCTTC. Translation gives CASSLQSHLPNEQFF.

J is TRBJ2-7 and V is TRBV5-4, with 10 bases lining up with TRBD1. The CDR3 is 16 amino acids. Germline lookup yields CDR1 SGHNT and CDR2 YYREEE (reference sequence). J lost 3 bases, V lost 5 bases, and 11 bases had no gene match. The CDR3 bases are TGTGCCAGCAGTCATACTGCCGGACAGGGGGGCTACGAGCAGTACTTC. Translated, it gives CASSHTAGQGGYEQYF. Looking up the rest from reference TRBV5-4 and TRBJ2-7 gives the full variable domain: ETGVTQSPTHLIKTRGQQVTLRCSSQSGHNTVSWYQQALGQGPQFIFQYYREEENGRGNFPPRFSGLQFPNYSSELNVNALELDDSALYLCASSHTAGQGGYEQYFGPGTRLTVT.